The clone carrying this T cell receptor (beta chain) was seen a handful of times. A single base separates this from a much larger clone, so it may be a read error. The source of the sample is a study of tumor-infiltrating lymphocytes in primary liver carcinoma. This CDR3 comprises 15 residues. Germline assignment: CDR1 SGHNT and CDR2 YYREEE (reference sequence). Extraction of RNA together with DNA used about 17-30 mg of unsorted bulk tissue. Starting from roughly 0.5 ug of total RNA, TCR beta cDNA was produced with a primer in the constant region. Modified slightly, ARM-PCR produced TCR beta libraries over three nested multiplex PCR rounds. Running around 9 cycles apiece, the first two PCR rounds relied on TRBV1-TRBV30 forward primers together with a C-beta reverse primer. From the multiplex PCR reads, TCRdb called clonotypes with MiXCR, one entry per CDR3 protein. This table holds tens of thousands of distinct CDR3 sequences, 55% to 85% found once.

This TCR was recovered from a man aged 35 to 55 with primary liver carcinoma and hepatitis B virus infection. The chain recombines TRBV5-4 with TRBJ1-4, with D tentatively TRBD1 (6 bases). The sample taken for sequencing was liver tumor tissue from sampling region 1. The subset: tumor region T1, superior pole. The CDR3 loop is CANSLSRGTNEKLFF. Written as DNA, the CDR3 is TGTGCCAACAGCTTGAGTAGGGGGACTAATGAAAAACTGTTTTTT.